The 10 T cell receptor beta chains below all came from one sample that was sequenced in a study of cytomegalovirus exposure and HLA in healthy donors. The PCR made use of 60 Vbeta and 13 Jbeta primers. Sequenced by immunoSEQ multiplex PCR; TCRdb stores in-frame clones only, minus some. Of about 190,000 clones in the sample, about 80% were seen once. Source material: PBMCs. The origin of the receptors is a woman aged 18-30 years in good health and CMV-seropositive.

The chain joins TRBV5-1 to TRBJ1-5; D is uncertain. Germline-derived CDR1 and CDR2 are SGHRS and YFSETQ. The germline V and J ends were trimmed by 1 base and 4 bases, with 12 bases remaining between them. The CDR3 spans 15 residues. The DNA for the CDR3 is TGCGCCAGCAGCTTGCGGGGAAACAAGAATCAGCCCCAGCATTTT. The encoded protein is CASSLRGNKNQPQHF.

This clone was detected only a few times. V is TRBV5-6 and J is TRBJ2-3, with 7 bases matching TRBD2. Germline CDR1 is SGHDT and CDR2 is YYEEEE. The CDR3 loop spans 17 amino acids. Trimming cost V 0 bases and J 0 bases; bases outside gene matches: 7. The CDR3 region has the DNA TGTGCCAGCAGCTTGGCTAGCGGTTTTTCTAGCACAGATACGCAGTATTTT. Protein sequence: CASSLASGFSSTDTQYF.

The gene calls are TRBV2 and TRBJ2-3, with 7 bases that match TRBD1. The trim removed 9 bases at V and 6 bases at J, leaving 6 bases unmatched. Germline CDR1 and CDR2: SNHLY and FYNNEI. This CDR3 is built from 12 residues. CDR3 bases: TGTGCCAGTAGGGGGCCCTTGGATACGCAGTATTTT. Its translation: CASRGPLDTQYF.

This clone turned up a few times. The J gene is TRBJ1-2, the V gene TRBV6-6; possible D gene TRBD1, 5 bases. V was shortened by 0 bases and J by 8 bases, with 13 bases between the two germline ends. This CDR3 spans 14 amino acids. The germline gives CDR1 MNHNY, CDR2 SVGAGI (reference sequence). DNA for the CDR3: TGTGCCAGCAGTTACTCGGTGGGGGGATGGGGCTACACCTTC. It translates to CASSYSVGGWGYTF.

The rearrangement links TRBV27 to TRBJ2-5; no clear D. V gave up 2 bases and J gave up 2 bases, with 9 bases separating them. This CDR3 spans 14 amino acids. In germline, CDR1 is MNHEY, CDR2 SMNVEV (reference sequence). The CDR3 loop reads CASSLEPEQETQYF. In DNA, the CDR3 is TGTGCCAGCAGTTTAGAGCCCGAGCAAGAGACCCAGTACTTC.

This rearrangement joins TRBV7-6 to TRBJ2-2; tentative D call: TRBD1 (6 bases). This CDR3 has 15 amino acids. Germline V lookup: CDR1 SGHVS, CDR2 FNYEAQ. V was trimmed by 3 bases and J by 4 bases, leaving 12 bases between them. CDR3 coding DNA: TGTGCCAGCAGCTTCTGGGCACAGGGCACCGGGGAGCTGTTTTTT. It is translated as CASSFWAQGTGELFF.

The CDR3 coding sequence is TGCGCCAGCAGCCAAGATCAGGACAATGGATCACCCCTCCACTTT. Encoded protein: CASSQDQDNGSPLHF. The genes are TRBV4-1 and TRBJ1-6; D might be TRBD1 (5 bases). CDR3 size: 15 residues. V was clipped by 0 bases and J by 10 bases, with 13 bases between them. CDR1 and CDR2 from the germline V gene are MGHRA and YSYEKL.

CDR3 sequence reads: CSVPTGGSVGYTF. The CDR3 DNA follows: TGCAGCGTTCCGACAGGCGGCTCGGTAGGCTACACCTTC. The V gene is TRBV29-1, the J gene TRBJ1-2; TRBD1 is a possible D gene (6 bases). Germline V gene sequence: CDR1 SQVTM, CDR2 ANQGSEA. This CDR3 is 13 amino acids long. V dropped 5 bases and J dropped 8 bases, with 18 bases sitting between them.

The gene calls are TRBV18 and TRBJ2-5; TRBD2 is a possible D gene (6 bases). Trimming left V 3 bases short and J 5 bases short, with 16 bases between. This CDR3 spans 15 amino acids. Germline V gene sequence: CDR1 KGHSH, CDR2 LQKENI. CDR3 in DNA: TGTGCCAGCTCACCGGGGACTGTACTGAGGGAGACCCAGTACTTC. This translates into CASSPGTVLRETQYF.

The genes are TRBV5-6 and TRBJ2-3, with 13 positions matching TRBD2. V shed 4 bases, J shed 6 bases, and the junction held 8 bases outside the gene matches. Per germline, CDR1 SGHDT and CDR2 YYEEEE. This CDR3 spans 16 amino acids. CDR3 nucleotides: TGTGCCAGCAGCCAGGGACTAGCGGGGCGGGGGGATACGCAGTATTTT. Its translation: CASSQGLAGRGDTQYF.